One sample yielded the 22 T cell receptor beta chains listed below, sequenced in a study of blood T cell repertoires in COVID-19 (dated by TCRdb to 2019 to 2021). Library preparation used the immunoSEQ multiplex PCR assay. The clones in this table, taken by TCRdb from immuneACCESS, are in-frame only. Not every clone is retained; where verified, under half of the shortfall comes from an unresolved V gene, and the cause of the rest is unknown. Within this sample are 150,000 to 200,000 clones, with approximately 90% of them counted one time only. The ten largest clones capture approximately 10% of the sample. Sequencing was carried out using peripheral blood. Receptors originate from a woman in her 70s with COVID-19, enrolled during active disease.

Here the CDR3 DNA reads TGCGCCAGCAGTCTTAACAGGGGAAACTATGGCTACACCTTC. Amino acid sequence: CASSLNRGNYGYTF. V and J are TRBV5-1 and TRBJ1-2; 7 positions match TRBD1. J lost 2 bases, V lost 5 bases, and 6 bases had no gene match. The CDR3 runs to 14 residues. Germline V lookup: CDR1 SGHRS, CDR2 YFSETQ.

This clone has only one observation. Other DNA sequences of this sample code for an identical CDR3. This rearrangement joins TRBV18 to TRBJ1-2; TRBD1 matches 9 bases. Germline CDR1 KGHSH, CDR2 LQKENI. CDR3 length: 13 residues. V dropped 3 bases and J dropped 4; count of bases not matched to a gene: 0. This chain's CDR3 is CASSPDRGYGYTF. As DNA, the CDR3 is TGTGCCAGCTCACCGGACAGGGGCTATGGCTACACCTTC. Full variable domain (missing parts from reference TRBV18 and TRBJ1-2): NAGVMQNPRHLVRRRGQEARLRCSPMKGHSHVYWYRQLPEEGLKFMVYLQKENIIDESGMPKERFSAEFPKEGPSILRIQQVVRGDSAAYFCASSPDRGYGYTFGSGTRLTVV.

Concerning this clone itself: Other nucleotide sequences from this sample produce the same CDR3. The chain is built from TRBV11-2 and TRBJ1-2, with a tentative D call TRBD1 (6 bases). V lost 1 base and J lost 2, with 8 bases in between. The CDR3 contains 14 residues. Germline V gene sequence: CDR1 SGHAT, CDR2 FQNNGV. The CDR3 bases are TGTGCCAGCAGCTTAGCAGGGGCGAACTATGGCTACACCTTC. It codes for CASSLAGANYGYTF. Full variable domain (rest looked up from reference TRBV11-2 and TRBJ1-2): EAGVAQSPRYKIIEKRQSVAFWCNPISGHATLYWYQQILGQGPKLLIQFQNNGVVDDSQLPKDRFSAERLKGVDSTLKIQPAKLEDSAVYLCASSLAGANYGYTFGSGTRLTVV.

The DNA for the CDR3 is TGCGCCAGCAGGTCGACTAGCGGGGTCACAGATACGCAGTATTTT. It yields the protein CASRSTSGVTDTQYF. This chain links TRBV10-1 with TRBJ2-3, with 11 bases that match TRBD2. J lost 2 bases, V lost 6 bases, and 4 bases had no gene match. Per the germline V gene, CDR1 is WNHNN and CDR2 is SYGVQD (reference sequence). This CDR3 comprises 15 residues.

J is TRBJ2-6 and V is TRBV19; TRBD1 matches 9 bases. Losses at the gene ends were 6 bases for V and 0 bases for J; bases not matched to a gene: 6. The CDR3 runs to 17 residues. Germline CDR1 LNHDA, CDR2 SQIVND (reference sequence). CDR3 DNA sequence: TGTGCCAGTAGCGCGGGACAGGGTGTCTCTGGGGCCAACGTCCTGACTTTC. Its translation is CASSAGQGVSGANVLTF.

The CDR3 DNA reads as TGTGCCAGCTCACTACAGGGTGGGGAGCCCCAGCATTTT. It encodes CASSLQGGEPQHF. The rearrangement uses TRBV18 and TRBJ1-5; TRBD1 might be the D (6 bases). The CDR3 contains 13 residues. CDR1 is KGHSH and CDR2 is LQKENI in the germline V gene. The V end lost 4 bases, the J end lost 8 bases, and 12 bases lay between the germline ends.

The V gene is TRBV12-3 or TRBV12-4, the J gene TRBJ1-2; D possibly corresponds to TRBD1 (5 bases). This CDR3 has 12 residues. Trimming took off 6 bases at V and 4 bases at J, with 9 bases between the two ends. The CDR3 loop is CASRMTVYGYTF. The CDR3 DNA reads TGTGCCAGCAGAATGACAGTCTATGGCTACACCTTC.

V is TRBV13 and J is TRBJ1-2, with TRBD1 as a possible D gene (6 bases). CDR3 size: 17 residues. Looked up from germline, CDR1 is PRHDT and CDR2 is FYEKMQ (reference sequence). Trimming stripped 3 bases from V and 4 bases from J, with 21 bases between. CDR3: CASSLYPGRGSGYGYTF. CDR3 nucleotide sequence: TGTGCCAGCAGCTTGTATCCAGGGAGGGGGTCTGGCTATGGCTACACCTTC.

The chain is built from TRBV2 and TRBJ2-5; TRBD1 might be the D (6 bases). Per germline, CDR1 SNHLY and CDR2 FYNNEI. This CDR3 comprises 13 residues. V lost 4 bases and J 5 bases, leaving 11 bases between the germline ends. The CDR3 is CASSGDIRETQYF. The CDR3 DNA reads TGTGCCAGCAGTGGGGACATTCGGGAGACCCAGTACTTC.

The sample holds one count of this clone. This chain links TRBV2 with TRBJ1-4; D is possibly TRBD1 (6 bases). The CDR3 loop spans 16 amino acids. Germline V CDR1 and CDR2: SNHLY, FYNNEI. The V gene lost 6 bases and the J gene lost 0 bases, with 14 bases spanning the gap. This chain's CDR3 is CASSVRDKTTNEKLFF. In DNA form, the CDR3 reads TGTGCCAGCAGCGTTAGGGACAAAACAACTAATGAAAAACTGTTTTTT.

The chain is built from TRBV6-5 and TRBJ2-5; 7 bases map to TRBD2. The germline V gene encodes CDR1 MNHEY and CDR2 SVGAGI. The CDR3 spans 13 residues. The ends lost 6 bases at V and 4 bases at J; junction bases unmatched: 5. The chain's CDR3 is CASRGAGRETQYF. As DNA, the CDR3 is TGTGCCAGCAGGGGAGCGGGGAGAGAGACCCAGTACTTC.

The genes are TRBV5-6 and TRBJ1-5, with D possibly TRBD1 on 6 matching bases. Looked up from germline, CDR1 is SGHDT and CDR2 is YYEEEE. The CDR3 is 15 residues long. The V and J ends lost 6 bases and 0 bases respectively, with 13 bases between them. CDR3 sequence (DNA): TGTGCCAGCACCGCGACAGGAGATAGCAATCAGCCCCAGCATTTT. This gives the protein CASTATGDSNQPQHF.

The chain recombines TRBV5-6 with TRBJ1-1, with 8 bases that match TRBD1. CDR1 and CDR2 (germline): SGHDT, YYEEEE. The length of the CDR3 is 11 residues. The V gene end was trimmed by 4 bases and the J gene end by 11 bases; junction bases not matched to a gene: 4. In DNA, the CDR3 is TGTGCCAGCAGCCTGACAGGGGACGCTTTCTTT. Its protein product is CASSLTGDAFF.

The chain is built from TRBV6-5 and TRBJ2-7; TRBD1 might be the D (6 bases). Germline loops: CDR1 MNHEY, CDR2 SVGAGI. The V end was cut by 6 bases, the J end by 6 bases, with 15 bases between. The CDR3 is made up of 13 amino acids. The CDR3 DNA reads TGTGCCAGCAGGACCAGGGGAGTAAGCGAGCAGTACTTC. Residues: CASRTRGVSEQYF.

The V call is TRBV29-1, the J call TRBJ1-2; perhaps TRBD1 as D (5 bases). With 3 bases removed from V and 8 bases from J, the gap between germline ends came to 13 bases. This CDR3 has 12 residues. Germline lookup yields CDR1 SQVTM and CDR2 ANQGSEA. CDR3: CSVDPGGEGYTF. CDR3 DNA sequence: TGCAGCGTTGATCCGGGGGGTGAGGGCTACACCTTC.

The chain carries TRBV5-1 and TRBJ1-4; D is perhaps TRBD1 (6 bases). Germline V CDR1 and CDR2: SGHRS, YFSETQ. This CDR3 region has 14 residues. Trimming took 4 bases from V and 5 from J, leaving 12 bases between them. The CDR3 sequence is CASSRTAVNEKLFF. The CDR3 DNA is TGCGCCAGCAGCCGGACAGCCGTCAATGAAAAACTGTTTTTT.

V and J are TRBV2 and TRBJ1-1; 10 bases agree with TRBD1. CDR1 is SNHLY and CDR2 is FYNNEI in the germline V gene. The CDR3 totals 15 residues. The V and J ends lost 9 bases and 0 bases, in that order; junction bases with no gene match: 7. The CDR3 nucleotides read TGTGCCAGTAGACAGGGGGCTTATCTGAACACTGAAGCTTTCTTT. It encodes CASRQGAYLNTEAFF.

The J gene is TRBJ2-3, the V gene TRBV30; the match to TRBD2 covers 13 bases. Trimming removed 4 bases from V and 4 bases from J; junction bases left unmatched: 5. The CDR3 consists of 15 residues. Germline V gene lookup returns CDR1 GTSNPN and CDR2 SVGIG (reference sequence). CDR3 amino acids: CAWTSGLAGADTQYF. The CDR3 DNA is TGTGCCTGGACCTCCGGACTAGCGGGAGCAGATACGCAGTATTTT.

The gene calls are TRBV19 and TRBJ1-5; 7 nucleotides line up with TRBD1. Trimming removed 11 bases from V and 6 bases from J; junction bases left unmatched: 13. Germline values: CDR1 LNHDA, CDR2 SQIVND (reference sequence). The CDR3 length is 14 residues. In DNA form, the CDR3 reads TGTGCCCTAAACGACAGGGTAATCGGTCAGCCCCAGCATTTT. Its protein is CALNDRVIGQPQHF.

This clone was counted a few times. This chain connects TRBV15 to TRBJ2-2; TRBD1 aligns across 7 bases. CDR3 length equals 14 residues. V lost 11 bases, J lost 1 base, and 7 bases stayed unmatched. Germline V lookup: CDR1 LNHNV, CDR2 YYDKDF (reference sequence). The CDR3 spells CAAKQGRNTGELFF. For the CDR3, the DNA is TGTGCCGCCAAACAGGGGCGGAACACCGGGGAGCTGTTTTTT.

The rearrangement joins TRBV19 to TRBJ1-2; D is unresolved. Germline lookup yields CDR1 LNHDA and CDR2 SQIVND (reference sequence). There are 14 residues in the CDR3. Trimming took off 1 base at V and 7 bases at J, with 13 bases between the two ends. The DNA for the CDR3 is TGTGCCAGTAGTATAGGGGGAGTAATGACTGGCTACACCTTC. It yields the protein CASSIGGVMTGYTF.

This chain joins TRBV18 and TRBJ1-2, with 8 nucleotides matching TRBD1. In germline, CDR1 is KGHSH, CDR2 LQKENI. With V trimmed by 4 bases and J by 10 bases, 20 bases remained unmatched. The CDR3 has 17 amino acids. In nucleotides, the CDR3 is TGTGCCAGCTCACAGATGACAGGGGCTAGCCCCTCTATTGCCTACACCTTC. This encodes CASSQMTGASPSIAYTF.